One sample yielded the 24 T cell receptor beta chains listed below, sequenced in a study of early T cells in non-severe SARS-CoV-2 infection. Each CDR3 protein gets one entry after TCRdb re-called the 5' RACE reads with MiXCR. The repertoire has under 30,000 distinct CDR3 sequences, roughly 5% of them found once; the top ten carry 11%. The specimen was whole blood. The receptors originated from an adult who was a healthcare worker with PCR-confirmed SARS-CoV-2 infection or an uninfected control (not recorded which).

This clonotype was seen at least ten times. The rearrangement joins TRBV7-2 to TRBJ1-2; D is possibly TRBD1 (5 bases). The germline V and J ends were trimmed by 5 bases and 0 bases, with 13 bases remaining between them. CDR3 length equals 15 residues. Germline V gene data show CDR1 as SGHTA and CDR2 as FQGNSA. CDR3 sequence (DNA): TGTGCCAGCAGCAGGGGAGCGGTCGCTAACTATGGCTACACCTTC. It yields the protein CASSRGAVANYGYTF.

This clonotype has only a few counts. This chain connects TRBV27 to TRBJ2-7; weak D call: TRBD1 (5 bases). Trimming removed 5 bases from V and 5 bases from J, with 22 bases in between. There are 16 residues in the CDR3. Looked up from germline, CDR1 is MNHEY and CDR2 is SMNVEV (reference sequence). This CDR3 is CASSIPDPGIRHEQYF. The CDR3 nucleotides are TGTGCCAGCAGTATCCCAGACCCAGGGATTCGCCACGAGCAGTACTTC.

This clonotype was found many times. The genes are TRBV11-2 and TRBJ2-7, with 8 bases lining up with TRBD2. Trimming removed 4 bases from V and 1 base from J; junction bases left unmatched: 3. The CDR3 contains 14 residues. Germline V lookup: CDR1 SGHAT, CDR2 FQNNGV. The CDR3, as DNA: TGTGCCAGCAGCTCCGGGACTAGATCCTACGAGCAGTACTTC. Protein product: CASSSGTRSYEQYF.

CDR3 nucleotides: TGCGCCAGCAGTGGGAGCGGGACTGTTCCCGGGGAGCTGTTTTTT. This sequence encodes CASSGSGTVPGELFF. V usage is TRBV10-2 and J usage is TRBJ2-2, with TRBD2 matching over 7 bases. Germline V CDR1 and CDR2: WSHSY, SAAADI. J gave up 6 bases and V 4 bases, and 8 bases lay outside the gene matches. The CDR3 is 15 amino acids.

The genes are TRBV6-2 or TRBV6-3 and TRBJ1-1, with unresolved D. The V end lost 6 bases, the J end lost 2 bases, and 10 bases lay between the germline ends. The CDR3 has 13 amino acids. Germline V gives CDR1 MNHEY, CDR2 SVGEGT. The CDR3 DNA follows: TGTGCCAGCAGCCGGCGGACTAACACTGAAGCTTTCTTT. This encodes CASSRRTNTEAFF.

This clonotype was picked up a small number of times. The rearrangement links TRBV19 to TRBJ2-7; D is unresolved. CDR1 is LNHDA, CDR2 SQIVND, per germline (reference sequence). V was cut by 2 bases and J by 5 bases, with 10 bases left in between. This CDR3 is built from 13 residues. CDR3 nucleotides: TGTGCCAGTAGTATATCACGTTTCGACGAGCAGTACTTC. Translation gives CASSISRFDEQYF.

The chain joins TRBV5-1 to TRBJ2-5; D remains unclear. The V gene lost 7 bases and the J gene lost 1 base, with 17 bases spanning the gap. From germline, CDR1 is SGHRS and CDR2 YFSETQ. The CDR3 runs to 15 residues. CDR3: CASSRLVGPQETQYF. In nucleotides, the CDR3 is TGCGCCAGCTCGCGATTGGTCGGACCCCAAGAGACCCAGTACTTC.

This clonotype was seen repeatedly, ten times or more. The chain joins TRBV7-8 to TRBJ2-1; D gene ambiguous. The germline V gene encodes CDR1 SGHVS and CDR2 FQNEAQ. Trimming took off 5 bases at V and 8 bases at J, with 10 bases between the two ends. CDR3 size: 12 residues. CDR3 DNA: TGTGCCAGCAGCACCGCCAGCGATGAGCAGTTCTTC. Protein product: CASSTASDEQFF.

DNA for the CDR3: TGCGCCAGCAGCCAAACCGGGAACACTGAAGCTTTCTTT. Amino acids: CASSQTGNTEAFF. The J gene is TRBJ1-1, the V gene TRBV4-3; D not certain. V was clipped by 2 bases and J by 1 base, with 5 bases between them. Germline CDR1 reads LGHNA; CDR2 reads YSLEER. The CDR3 contains 13 residues.

V gene TRBV4-2 combines with J gene TRBJ2-1; no clear D. The CDR3 is 15 amino acids. Deletions cut 2 bases from V and 9 bases from J, with 17 bases between. Germline V gives CDR1 LGHNA, CDR2 YNFKEQ. The CDR3 DNA is TGTGCCAGCAGCCAACGTACCCGGACCGGCAGTGAGCAGTTCTTC. Its translation: CASSQRTRTGSEQFF.

This clonotype came up many times. V gene TRBV12-3 or TRBV12-4 combines with J gene TRBJ2-3, with 9 bases that match TRBD2. V shed 10 bases and J 2 bases; nucleotides not matched to a gene: 7. The CDR3 length is 14 residues. The CDR3: CATKTSGTTDTQYF. DNA of the CDR3: TGTGCCACCAAGACTAGCGGAACCACAGATACGCAGTATTTT.

This clonotype was detected ten times or more. V usage is TRBV7-9 and J usage is TRBJ1-5; 8 positions match TRBD1. The CDR3 consists of 16 residues. V lost 1 base and J lost 5; bases outside the gene matches: 7. The germline CDR1 and CDR2 sequences are SEHNR and FQNEAQ (reference sequence). This CDR3 is CASSLGDGTGHQPQHF. The CDR3 bases are TGTGCCAGCAGCTTAGGGGACGGGACAGGTCATCAGCCCCAGCATTTT.

The chain has TRBV5-5 and TRBJ2-1; D ambiguous. V dropped 0 bases and J dropped 2 bases, with 6 bases sitting between them. The CDR3 runs 14 residues. The germline gives CDR1 SGHKS, CDR2 YYEKEE (reference sequence). The CDR3 DNA is TGTGCCAGCAGCTTGGACAGTACCTACAATGAGCAGTTCTTC. Translating gives CASSLDSTYNEQFF. The full variable domain, its missing parts supplied by reference TRBV5-5 and TRBJ2-1, is DAGVTQSPTHLIKTRGQQVTLRCSPISGHKSVSWYQQVLGQGPQFIFQYYEKEERGRGNFPDRFSARQFPNYSSELNVNALLLGDSALYLCASSLDSTYNEQFFGPGTRLTVL.

The chain couples TRBV28 to TRBJ1-3, with unresolved D. The CDR3 has 15 residues. Germline V gene lookup returns CDR1 MDHEN and CDR2 SYDVKM. Trimming shortened V by 2 bases and J by 0 bases, and 8 bases separated the two germline ends. This CDR3 reads CASSLGPISGNTIYF. In DNA form, the CDR3 reads TGTGCCAGCAGTTTAGGACCGATCTCTGGAAACACCATATATTTT.

Only a few counts were recorded for this clonotype. The V and J genes are TRBV11-2 and TRBJ2-1; the match to TRBD2 covers 7 bases. V trimming: 5 bases; J trimming: 1 base; junction bases outside the gene matches: 2. The CDR3 is made up of 14 amino acids. Germline CDR1 reads SGHAT; CDR2 reads FQNNGV. The CDR3 region has the DNA TGTGCCAGCAGCCCAGCGGGGTCCTACAATGAGCAGTTCTTC. Translated: CASSPAGSYNEQFF.

This clonotype was counted at least ten times. The chain recombines TRBV6-1 with TRBJ1-2; D is unclear. V lost 10 bases, J lost 6 bases, and 15 bases lay in between. The CDR3 length is 12 residues. Germline values: CDR1 MNHNS, CDR2 SASEGT. The CDR3 bases are TGTGCCACCACCCCGGATAGGAATGGCTACACCTTC. Translating it yields CATTPDRNGYTF.

This clonotype occurred a few times. This chain links TRBV7-2 with TRBJ2-1, with D possibly matching TRBD1 (6 bases). V gave up 7 bases and J gave up 0 bases, with 16 bases separating them. Germline V gene lookup returns CDR1 SGHTA and CDR2 FQGNSA. There are 16 residues in the CDR3. The CDR3 loop reads CASTRGQSSSYNEQFF. CDR3 bases: TGTGCCAGCACCCGAGGACAGTCTAGCTCCTACAATGAGCAGTTCTTC. The full variable domain, completed using reference TRBV7-2 and TRBJ2-1, is GAGVSQSPSNKVTEKGKDVELRCDPISGHTALYWYRQSLGQGLEFLIYFQGNSAPDKSGLPSDRFSAERTGGSVSTLTIQRTQQEDSAVYLCASTRGQSSSYNEQFFGPGTRLTVL.

The sample holds many counts of this clonotype. The rearrangement joins TRBV3-1 to TRBJ1-1; TRBD1 might be the D (5 bases). Germline CDR1 is LGHDT and CDR2 is YNNKEL (reference sequence). Trimming took off 1 base at V and 3 bases at J, with 9 bases between the two ends. This CDR3 spans 14 amino acids. The CDR3 protein is CASSQARVDTEAFF. Written as DNA, the CDR3 is TGTGCCAGCAGCCAAGCCAGGGTCGACACTGAAGCTTTCTTT.

In this sample, this clonotype turned up a few times. The chain is built from TRBV7-2 and TRBJ2-3; D not resolved. CDR3 length equals 15 residues. Germline CDR1 SGHTA, CDR2 FQGNSA. The V and J ends lost 2 bases and 0 bases respectively, with 9 bases between them. CDR3 DNA sequence: TGTGCCAGCAGCTTAATAGTGAGAAGCACAGATACGCAGTATTTT. This sequence encodes CASSLIVRSTDTQYF.

This clonotype was seen a handful of times. The rearrangement links TRBV20-1 to TRBJ1-1, with TRBD1 identical over 9 bases. This CDR3 contains 15 residues. Germline values: CDR1 DFQATT, CDR2 SNEGSKA (reference sequence). The trim removed 6 bases at V and 1 base at J, leaving 9 bases unmatched. CDR3 region: CSAPPGTGQNTEAFF. The CDR3 region has the DNA TGCAGTGCCCCCCCAGGGACAGGGCAGAACACTGAAGCTTTCTTT.

Here the CDR3 DNA reads TGTGCCAGCAGCTTAGCGGGGGTCCTGAACACTGAAGCTTTCTTT. Amino acids: CASSLAGVLNTEAFF. The gene calls are TRBV7-2 and TRBJ1-1; perhaps TRBD1 as D (5 bases). The V and J ends lost 0 bases and 0 bases respectively, with 8 bases between them. Per the germline V gene, CDR1 is SGHTA and CDR2 is FQGNSA. CDR3 length equals 15 residues.

V gene TRBV5-1 combines with J gene TRBJ1-1; D unclear. Trimming removed 6 bases from V and 1 base from J, with 10 bases in between. CDR1 is SGHRS, CDR2 YFSETQ, per germline. CDR3 length: 13 amino acids. The CDR3 DNA is TGCGCCAGCACCCCCGGACGGAACACTGAAGCTTTCTTT. It encodes CASTPGRNTEAFF.

The CDR3 loop is CASSAEQGAQQYF. The CDR3, as DNA: TGTGCCAGCAGTGCCGAACAGGGGGCCCAGCAGTACTTC. The chain couples TRBV2 to TRBJ2-7; the match to TRBD1 covers 9 bases. The length of the CDR3 is 13 residues. Unmatched junction bases numbered 6, after V lost 4 bases and J lost 8 bases. Germline loops: CDR1 SNHLY, CDR2 FYNNEI.

Concerning this clonotype: It may be a read error: a sequence one base away is much more abundant. The chain is built from TRBV28 and TRBJ2-3, with D tentatively TRBD2 (5 bases). The V gene's germline CDR1 is MDHEN and CDR2 SYDVKM. The CDR3 has 14 residues. Deletions cut 3 bases from V and 3 bases from J, with 10 bases between. In DNA, the CDR3 is TGTGCCAGCAGTTTCGCGGGTGGGACAGATACGCAGTATTTT. It specifies CASSFAGGTDTQYF.